This TCR beta chain came from a study of T cells in Graves' hyperthyroidism and ophthalmopathy. Overall study context: Peripheral blood was collected at initial diagnosis, before any treatment.

Trimming shortened V by 0 bases and J by 8 bases, and 10 bases separated the two germline ends. The germline CDR1 and CDR2 sequences are DFQATT and SNEGSKA (reference sequence). There are 12 residues in the CDR3. Researchers took RNA transcripts and amplified the TCR beta CDR3 regions from them. A first-round RT-PCR of the TCR CDR3 used the HTBI primer set. From the multiplex PCR reads, TCRdb called clonotypes with MiXCR, one entry per CDR3 protein. The data contain around 420,000 distinct CDR3 sequences, approximately 15% of them seen just once; the ten biggest clones take up roughly 7.4%. This clonotype was detected many times. Its antigen is currently unknown. Study-level points and caveats: Clonotypes that were expanded in thyroid above 0.001 mostly appeared in blood too.

The sequence was obtained from a woman younger than 35 with Graves' hyperthyroidism. Sequencing was performed on blood. V and J are TRBV20-1 and TRBJ1-2; D is possibly TRBD1 (6 bases). The CDR3 region has the DNA TGCAGTGCTAGAGACGGGACAATCGGCTACACCTTC. Amino acids: CSARDGTIGYTF.